Shown below are 17 T cell receptor beta chains from a single sample sequenced in a study of T cell responses to AZD1222 COVID-19 vaccine. The repertoire was sequenced with immunoSEQ multiplex PCR; TCRdb's copy has only in-frame clones and lacks some. The sample contains 150,000 to 200,000 clones, roughly 91% of which appear only once. Here the sequenced sample was peripheral blood, taken 28 days after the second AZD1222 dose. These receptors all stem from an adult who received the AZD1222 COVID-19 vaccine.

This rearrangement joins TRBV6-2 or TRBV6-3 to TRBJ2-3; 8 bases are shared with TRBD2. This CDR3 comprises 17 residues. Germline V lookup: CDR1 MNHEY, CDR2 SVGEGT. V dropped 1 base and J dropped 6; count of bases not matched to a gene: 12. The CDR3 nucleotides read TGTGCCAGCAGTTACTTACGAGCGGGAGAGTTTCGGGATACGCAGTATTTT. It codes for CASSYLRAGEFRDTQYF.

CDR3: CASRRLAGGRGEQFF. The DNA for the CDR3 is TGTGCCAGCAGAAGACTAGCGGGAGGGCGGGGTGAGCAGTTCTTC. The rearrangement uses TRBV2 and TRBJ2-1, with TRBD2 matching 14 bases. J was trimmed by 9 bases and V by 6 bases; bases with no gene match: 7. Germline values: CDR1 SNHLY, CDR2 FYNNEI. The CDR3 extends over 15 amino acids.

The chain employs TRBV19 and TRBJ2-3, with D perhaps TRBD1 (6 bases). V shed 8 bases and J shed 7 bases, with 25 bases lying between them. The CDR3 runs to 16 residues. Germline values: CDR1 LNHDA, CDR2 SQIVND (reference sequence). Here the CDR3 reads CASSFGSDSDRYTQYF. The CDR3 bases are TGTGCCAGTTCTTTTGGGTCGGACAGCGACAGATATACGCAGTATTTT.

The chain joins TRBV30 to TRBJ2-1; the D gene could be TRBD1 or TRBD2 (5 bases each). The germline V and J ends were trimmed by 5 bases and 4 bases, with 12 bases remaining between them. The CDR3 length is 13 residues. In germline, CDR1 is GTSNPN, CDR2 SVGIG (reference sequence). The CDR3 region has the DNA TGTGCCTGGCTCCGGGACCTTTACAATGAGCAGTTCTTC. Protein sequence: CAWLRDLYNEQFF.

This clone turned up a few times. The chain combines TRBV5-1 with TRBJ1-2, with 11 bases matching TRBD1. The CDR3 runs to 16 residues. V dropped 0 bases and J dropped 7; count of bases not matched to a gene: 8. The germline CDR1 and CDR2 sequences are SGHRS and YFSETQ. CDR3 nucleotide sequence: TGCGCCAGCAGCTTGGCCGCGGACAGGGGGCAGGTTGGCTACACCTTC. This encodes CASSLAADRGQVGYTF.

This chain links TRBV6-1 with TRBJ2-7; TRBD1 is a possible D gene (5 bases). V lost 2 bases, J lost 10 bases, and 15 bases lay in between. CDR1 MNHNS and CDR2 SASEGT come from the germline V gene. The CDR3 has 13 amino acids. CDR3 sequence reads: CASSERGEGEQYF. The CDR3 DNA reads TGTGCCAGCAGTGAAAGGGGTGAAGGGGAACAGTACTTC.

V usage is TRBV19 and J usage is TRBJ2-2, with D unclear. The CDR3 runs to 18 residues. Per germline, CDR1 LNHDA and CDR2 SQIVND (reference sequence). Trimming cost V 1 base and J 1 base, with 16 bases left between them. This chain's CDR3 is CASSIVGLALQNTGELFF. The CDR3 DNA is TGTGCCAGTAGTATAGTTGGTTTGGCGCTTCAGAACACCGGGGAGCTGTTTTTT.

In DNA form, the CDR3 reads TGTGCCATCAGTGGCGCCGAGGGAGGGAACACTGAAGCTTTCTTT. As protein: CAISGAEGGNTEAFF. The chain joins TRBV10-3 to TRBJ1-1; D gene unclear. CDR1 ENHRY and CDR2 SYGVKD come from the germline V gene. The CDR3 has 15 residues. V dropped 4 bases and J dropped 1 base, with 13 bases sitting between them.

In the case of this clone: A read error may produce the germline difference seen at one junction end. This sequence joins TRBV30 and TRBJ2-7; TRBD1 matches 7 bases. The CDR3 loop spans 13 amino acids. Germline V gives CDR1 GTSNPN, CDR2 SVGIG (reference sequence). CDR3 coding DNA: TGTACCTGGGGCCGGGACAGCTTCTACGAGCAGTACTTC. This sequence encodes CTWGRDSFYEQYF.

The chain uses TRBV6-5 and TRBJ2-7; 14 bases are a match to TRBD2. Per germline, CDR1 MNHEY and CDR2 SVGAGI. V lost 0 bases to trimming and J lost 4 bases; unmatched junction nucleotides: 2. This CDR3 has 16 residues. The CDR3 DNA follows: TGTGCCAGCAGTTACTCGGGACTAGCGGGAGCTTACGAGCAGTACTTC. Translated, it gives CASSYSGLAGAYEQYF.

V is TRBV11-2 and J is TRBJ1-3; D not resolved. Germline V gene sequence: CDR1 SGHAT, CDR2 FQNNGV. V was clipped by 5 bases and J by 3 bases, with 20 bases between them. The CDR3 runs to 17 residues. This chain's CDR3 is CASSRVGGDNHGNTIYF. The CDR3 region has the DNA TGTGCCAGCAGCCGGGTTGGAGGTGATAACCATGGAAACACCATATATTTT.

The rearrangement links TRBV4-1 to TRBJ1-4, with D unclear. The CDR3 covers 17 residues. The V end was cut by 1 base, the J end by 3 bases, with 15 bases between. Germline values: CDR1 MGHRA, CDR2 YSYEKL. CDR3 bases: TGCGCCAGCAGCCAAGGCTCCCTCGTCCAGGCTAATGAAAAACTGTTTTTT. This sequence encodes CASSQGSLVQANEKLFF.

V is TRBV7-2 and J is TRBJ2-5, with D perhaps matching TRBD2 (5 bases). CDR1 SGHTA and CDR2 FQGNSA come from the germline V gene. With 1 base removed from V and 4 bases from J, the gap between germline ends came to 10 bases. The CDR3 totals 14 residues. The CDR3 region is CASSLDQRVETQYF. In DNA form, the CDR3 reads TGTGCCAGCAGCTTAGATCAGAGGGTAGAGACCCAGTACTTC.

The rearrangement uses TRBV6-1 and TRBJ1-5, with D possibly being TRBD1 (6 bases). The CDR3 is made up of 16 amino acids. Germline V gives CDR1 MNHNS, CDR2 SASEGT. V was shortened by 0 bases and J by 10 bases, with 19 bases between the two germline ends. The CDR3 bases are TGTGCCAGCAGTGAAGCGGGGGGGCAGGGTGTTGTCCCCCAGCATTTT. This gives the protein CASSEAGGQGVVPQHF.

This clone has a single count. The V call is TRBV10-3, the J call TRBJ2-3, with 8 positions matching TRBD2. Germline values: CDR1 ENHRY, CDR2 SYGVKD. This CDR3 comprises 16 residues. V was pared by 6 bases and J by 4 bases, with 12 bases of the junction left unmatched. The CDR3 nucleotides read TGTGCCATCAGGGATAACTTAGCGGGATCCGCAGATACGCAGTATTTT. Protein: CAIRDNLAGSADTQYF.

The rearrangement uses TRBV29-1 and TRBJ2-5; 7 bases align to TRBD2. Trimming removed 8 bases from V and 5 bases from J; junction bases left unmatched: 20. The CDR3 runs 16 residues. Germline loops: CDR1 SQVTM, CDR2 ANQGSEA. CDR3 sequence (DNA): TGCAGCCCCCCCGAACTAGCGCCCTCGTTCGGGGAGACCCAGTACTTC. It translates to CSPPELAPSFGETQYF.

The J gene is TRBJ2-5, the V gene TRBV2; 10 bases are a match to TRBD1. CDR3 size: 13 residues. Germline V CDR1 and CDR2: SNHLY, FYNNEI. With 3 bases clipped from V and 7 bases from J, the junction kept 2 bases outside the gene matches. This CDR3 reads CASSDGTGVTQYF. The CDR3 region has the DNA TGTGCCAGCAGTGATGGGACAGGGGTGACCCAGTACTTC.